These 30 T cell receptor beta chains were sequenced from one sample in a study of blood T cell repertoires in COVID-19. Produced via immunoSEQ multiplex PCR; TCRdb's table is partial and in-frame only. The sample contains under 70,000 clones, 75% to 95% of which appear only once. The sample taken for sequencing was peripheral blood. Every receptor here comes from an elderly man with acute or convalescent COVID-19.

The chain carries TRBV5-1 and TRBJ2-3; 11 bases align to TRBD2. The CDR3 length is 18 residues. The J segment lost 4 bases and the V segment lost 4 bases, leaving 14 bases of the junction unmatched. Germline lookup yields CDR1 SGHRS and CDR2 YFSETQ. The CDR3 region has the DNA TGCGCCAGCAGCCCCAGGGCGACTAGCGGGGCGAAAGCAGATACGCAGTATTTT. Translating it yields CASSPRATSGAKADTQYF.

V usage is TRBV24-1 and J usage is TRBJ1-2; D uncertain. This CDR3 region has 13 residues. Trimming took 3 bases from V and 6 from J, leaving 10 bases between them. From germline, CDR1 is KGHDR and CDR2 SFDVKD. The CDR3 here is CATSDEGNDGYTF. The CDR3 DNA reads as TGTGCCACCAGTGATGAGGGAAATGATGGCTACACCTTC.

The J gene is TRBJ1-1, the V gene TRBV5-4; D call uncertain. CDR3 length equals 15 residues. Germline CDR1 is SGHNT and CDR2 is YYREEE (reference sequence). The V end was cut by 1 base, the J end by 1 base, with 11 bases between. The DNA of the CDR3 is TGTGCCAGCAGCTTGTTGCGATCGGGGAACACTGAAGCTTTCTTT. Its protein is CASSLLRSGNTEAFF. The entire variable domain, with the rest obtained from reference TRBV5-4 and TRBJ1-1, is as follows: ETGVTQSPTHLIKTRGQQVTLRCSSQSGHNTVSWYQQALGQGPQFIFQYYREEENGRGNFPPRFSGLQFPNYSSELNVNALELDDSALYLCASSLLRSGNTEAFFGQGTRLTVV.

The V and J genes are TRBV2 and TRBJ2-1; 7 bases fit TRBD2. Unmatched junction bases numbered 4, after V lost 5 bases and J lost 3 bases. CDR1 is SNHLY, CDR2 FYNNEI, per germline. The CDR3 is 14 amino acids. The CDR3 DNA reads as TGTGCCAGCAGTATGGCGGGGGACTACAATGAGCAGTTCTTC. Its protein product is CASSMAGDYNEQFF. The whole variable domain, filled in from reference TRBV2 and TRBJ2-1, reads EPEVTQTPSHQVTQMGQEVILRCVPISNHLYFYWYRQILGQKVEFLVSFYNNEISEKSEIFDDQFSVERPDGSNFTLKIRSTKLEDSAMYFCASSMAGDYNEQFFGPGTRLTVL.

The rearrangement links TRBV7-9 to TRBJ2-1; TRBD1 might be the D (5 bases). There are 15 residues in the CDR3. V lost 3 bases and J 2 bases, leaving 11 bases between the germline ends. Germline-derived CDR1 and CDR2 are SEHNR and FQNEAQ (reference sequence). The CDR3 coding sequence is TGTGCCAGCAGCTTTGCTTCAGGGCCCTACAATGAGCAGTTCTTC. Protein sequence: CASSFASGPYNEQFF.

DNA of the CDR3: TGTGCCAGCAGCCAAGATGGCACTAAAGATGAAAAACTGTTTTTT. Its protein is CASSQDGTKDEKLFF. This chain joins TRBV4-2 and TRBJ1-4; no clear D gene. Per germline, CDR1 LGHNA and CDR2 YNFKEQ. Trimming removed 0 bases from V and 6 bases from J, with 11 bases in between. The CDR3 length is 15 residues.

V and J are TRBV24-1 and TRBJ2-3; 7 bases align to TRBD1. Unmatched junction bases numbered 6, after V lost 3 bases and J lost 4 bases. The CDR3 sequence is 15 residues long. The germline CDR1 and CDR2 sequences are KGHDR and SFDVKD. CDR3 DNA: TGTGCCACCAGTGATACCACAGGGGCGGCAGATACGCAGTATTTT. Encoded protein: CATSDTTGAADTQYF.

The V and J genes are TRBV19 and TRBJ1-5; 7 bases are a match to TRBD1. The CDR3 is made up of 16 amino acids. The germline V gene has CDR1 LNHDA and CDR2 SQIVND (reference sequence). J was trimmed by 5 bases and V by 1 base; bases with no gene match: 8. CDR3 loop: CASSIGPGQSYQPQHF. CDR3 sequence (DNA): TGTGCCAGTAGTATAGGACCGGGACAGTCGTATCAGCCCCAGCATTTT.

This chain uses TRBV24-1 with TRBJ2-6; D is perhaps TRBD1 (5 bases). The CDR3 covers 15 residues. From germline, CDR1 is KGHDR and CDR2 SFDVKD. The V and J ends lost 2 bases and 9 bases respectively, with 13 bases between them. CDR3 amino acids: CATSDSGSLGNVLTF. The CDR3 DNA follows: TGTGCCACCAGTGATTCAGGGTCCCTGGGCAACGTCCTGACTTTC.

The V and J genes are TRBV19 and TRBJ2-7, with TRBD1 matching 7 bases. In germline, CDR1 is LNHDA, CDR2 SQIVND (reference sequence). The CDR3 is 13 residues long. The J segment lost 3 bases and the V segment lost 3 bases, leaving 2 bases of the junction unmatched. The CDR3 region is CASSMGQIYEQYF. In nucleotides, the CDR3 is TGTGCCAGTAGTATGGGACAGATCTACGAGCAGTACTTC.

The V call is TRBV10-3, the J call TRBJ1-3; 9 bases map to TRBD1. Per germline, CDR1 ENHRY and CDR2 SYGVKD. V was pared by 7 bases and J by 0 bases, with 13 bases of the junction left unmatched. This CDR3 has 18 amino acids. Written as DNA, the CDR3 is TGTGCCATCACCAGGGACAGGGTTTCAAGAAACTCTGGAAACACCATATATTTT. Encoded protein: CAITRDRVSRNSGNTIYF.

The chain has TRBV7-8 and TRBJ2-2, with D maybe TRBD2 (7 bases). The CDR3 covers 17 residues. The ends were cut back, 1 base at V and 4 bases at J, with 16 bases in the middle. Germline lookup yields CDR1 SGHVS and CDR2 FQNEAQ. CDR3 sequence reads: CASSLGVRGGATGELFF. CDR3 coding DNA: TGTGCCAGCAGCTTAGGGGTCAGGGGAGGGGCCACCGGGGAGCTGTTTTTT.

The chain has TRBV7-2 and TRBJ1-4, with D possibly TRBD1 on 6 matching bases. The CDR3 runs to 15 residues. The V end was cut by 5 bases, the J end by 5 bases, with 15 bases between. Germline V gene sequence: CDR1 SGHTA, CDR2 FQGNSA. Here the CDR3 reads CASSQRTALNEKLFF. CDR3 sequence (DNA): TGTGCCAGCAGCCAACGGACAGCCCTCAATGAAAAACTGTTTTTT.

By sample share, this clone is medium-sized. The rearrangement links TRBV5-6 to TRBJ2-3, with a tentative D call TRBD2 (5 bases). V lost 1 base and J 5 bases, leaving 17 bases between the germline ends. The CDR3 runs 16 residues. From germline, CDR1 is SGHDT and CDR2 YYEEEE. The CDR3 DNA follows: TGTGCCAGCAGCTTGAACCGCCTCGGGGTTGGAGATACGCAGTATTTT. This gives the protein CASSLNRLGVGDTQYF.

V and J are TRBV5-1 and TRBJ1-2; D is uncertain. The CDR3 covers 13 residues. Trimming stripped 0 bases from V and 1 base from J, with 4 bases between. Germline CDR1 reads SGHRS; CDR2 reads YFSETQ. The CDR3 sequence is CASSLADNYGYTF. The CDR3 nucleotides are TGCGCCAGCAGCTTGGCAGATAACTATGGCTACACCTTC.

The rearrangement joins TRBV6-1 to TRBJ2-3, with a possible D match to TRBD1 (6 bases). V lost 4 bases and J 4 bases, leaving 18 bases between the germline ends. Germline CDR1 MNHNS, CDR2 SASEGT. This CDR3 spans 16 amino acids. The CDR3 spells CASSGSGTLSPDTQYF. CDR3 in DNA: TGTGCCAGCAGTGGTTCCGGGACACTATCGCCAGATACGCAGTATTTT.

This clone turned up a few times. The V gene is TRBV6-5, the J gene TRBJ1-3; D is unresolved. Trimming took 7 bases from V and 5 from J, leaving 15 bases between them. Germline V CDR1 and CDR2: MNHEY, SVGAGI. This CDR3 is built from 14 residues. CDR3 region: CASMGSRVRNTIYF. DNA for the CDR3: TGTGCCAGCATGGGTTCTAGAGTGAGAAACACCATATATTTT.

The chain uses TRBV10-3 and TRBJ1-2, with 8 bases fitting TRBD1. Trimming at V came to 7 bases and at J to 3 bases, leaving 4 bases not matched to a gene. The germline CDR1 and CDR2 sequences are ENHRY and SYGVKD. The CDR3 spans 13 residues. The CDR3 DNA sequence: TGTGCCATCACCAAGGGACAGGACTATGGCTACACCTTC. Protein product: CAITKGQDYGYTF.

The V and J genes are TRBV19 and TRBJ2-3; D not resolved. V lost 6 bases and J lost 6, with 10 bases in between. The CDR3 contains 12 residues. Germline CDR1 is LNHDA and CDR2 is SQIVND (reference sequence). The CDR3 region is CASSPPRDTQYF. Here the CDR3 DNA reads TGTGCCAGTAGCCCCCCACGGGATACGCAGTATTTT.

The chain employs TRBV30 and TRBJ2-1, with TRBD2 matching over 11 bases. The V segment lost 0 bases and the J segment 9 bases; nucleotides outside the gene matches: 10. Germline V CDR1 and CDR2: GTSNPN, SVGIG (reference sequence). The CDR3 loop spans 16 amino acids. This CDR3 reads CAWSVGLAGGRSEQFF. The CDR3 DNA sequence: TGTGCCTGGAGTGTAGGGCTAGCGGGGGGCCGTAGTGAGCAGTTCTTC.

On this clone itself: The final CDR3 position lacks the conserved phenylalanine or tryptophan, pointing to a likely read error. Because the CDR3's place on the DNA is in doubt, the DNA is left out and the CDR3 is given as listed by TCRdb. V and J are TRBV5-3 and TRBJ2-3; TRBD2, as called in the table, went unchecked against the DNA. TRBV5-3 is labeled an ORF, and its function is uncertain. Counting both end residues, the CDR3 totals 8 amino acids. CDR3 sequence reads: CARSFGGS.

V and J are TRBV27 and TRBJ1-2; tentatively, D is TRBD1 (6 bases). Deletions cut 11 bases from V and 7 bases from J, with 20 bases between. Germline lookup yields CDR1 MNHEY and CDR2 SMNVEV (reference sequence). This CDR3 has 13 amino acids. The CDR3 loop is CASRREGVAGYTF. CDR3 in DNA: TGTGCCTCGCGCAGGGAGGGGGTAGCTGGCTACACCTTC.

J is TRBJ1-1 and V is TRBV7-9; D remains unclear. Per the germline V gene, CDR1 is SEHNR and CDR2 is FQNEAQ (reference sequence). The V gene lost 7 bases and the J gene lost 4 bases, with 13 bases spanning the gap. The CDR3 length is 13 residues. Here the CDR3 reads CASNREDGTEAFF. The CDR3 nucleotides are TGTGCCAGCAACCGGGAGGATGGCACTGAAGCTTTCTTT.

In this sample, this clone turned up once. The J gene is TRBJ1-1, the V gene TRBV18; the match to TRBD1 covers 7 bases. CDR1 and CDR2 (germline): KGHSH, LQKENI. The CDR3 spans 14 residues. Trimming cost V 3 bases and J 8 bases; bases outside gene matches: 9. CDR3 coding DNA: TGTGCCAGCTCACCCCCAGGAGTACAGGGGGAAGCTTTCTTT. Translated, it gives CASSPPGVQGEAFF.

This chain connects TRBV5-6 to TRBJ2-3; D is uncertain. Germline CDR1 SGHDT, CDR2 YYEEEE. The CDR3 is 14 residues long. V was cut by 2 bases and J by 2 bases, with 9 bases left in between. In nucleotides, the CDR3 is TGTGCCAGCAGCTTTATACACATCACAGATACGCAGTATTTT. Its protein product is CASSFIHITDTQYF.

The chain has TRBV5-4 and TRBJ2-7; 10 nucleotides align to TRBD1. Germline CDR1 and CDR2: SGHNT and YYREEE (reference sequence). V trimming: 3 bases; J trimming: 4 bases; junction bases outside the gene matches: 4. This CDR3 is 14 amino acids long. Here the CDR3 reads CASSSPGQGYEQYF. The CDR3 DNA reads TGTGCCAGCAGCTCACCGGGACAGGGGTACGAGCAGTACTTC.

This rearrangement joins TRBV5-6 to TRBJ2-2; TRBD2 agrees at 8 bases. After removal of 1 base from V and 2 bases from J, the junction contained 1 base not matched to a gene. In germline, CDR1 is SGHDT, CDR2 YYEEEE. CDR3 size: 15 residues. CDR3 region: CASSLSGGNTGELFF. CDR3 coding DNA: TGTGCCAGCAGCTTGAGCGGGGGTAACACCGGGGAGCTGTTTTTT.

The V call is TRBV3-1 (or the pseudogene TRBV3-2), the J call TRBJ2-2, with a possible D match to TRBD2 (6 bases). CDR3 length: 16 residues. V lost 7 bases, J lost 0 bases, and 15 bases lay in between. Germline CDR1 and CDR2: LGHDT and YNNKEL (reference sequence). The CDR3 sequence is CASTLAAGTNTGELFF. In DNA, the CDR3 is TGTGCCAGCACCCTTGCTGCGGGAACGAACACCGGGGAGCTGTTTTTT.

The rearrangement uses TRBV6-5 and TRBJ1-2; D might be TRBD1 (5 bases). Per the germline V gene, CDR1 is MNHEY and CDR2 is SVGAGI. This CDR3 is 14 amino acids long. Trimming shortened V by 6 bases and J by 2 bases, and 13 bases separated the two germline ends. CDR3 residues: CASSAGGSNYGYTF. For the CDR3, the DNA is TGTGCCAGCAGCGCGGGGGGATCCAACTATGGCTACACCTTC.

As for this clone: Different DNA sequences within this sample yield the same CDR3. The CDR3 loop is CASSPPTVNTEAFF. As DNA, the CDR3 is TGTGCCAGCAGCCCTCCGACAGTGAACACTGAAGCTTTCTTT. J is TRBJ1-1 and V is TRBV3-1 (or the pseudogene TRBV3-2); possible D gene TRBD1, 5 bases. Germline CDR1 reads LGHDT; CDR2 reads YNNKEL (reference sequence). V was clipped by 4 bases and J by 0 bases, with 9 bases between them. The CDR3 extends over 14 amino acids.